Sequencing of this TCR beta chain was carried out in a study of blood T cell repertoires in COVID-19. The CDR3 sequence is 15 residues long. Trimming stripped 4 bases from V and 0 bases from J, with 9 bases between. Germline V gene data show CDR1 as MGHDK and CDR2 as SYGVNS. Sequencing was performed with immunoSEQ multiplex PCR; in TCRdb, only in-frame clones are kept and a portion is missing. The top ten hold under 2.5% of the sample, which has roughly 280,000 clones, nearly 90% seen once. This clone has more than one count but fewer than ten. The gene calls are TRBV25-1 and TRBJ1-4; no firm D call. The receptor was isolated from a woman aged 60 to 75 who had recovered from COVID-19. Material for sequencing was PBMCs or T cells enriched from blood (not recorded which). CDR3 loop: CASSGHSSTNEKLFF. CDR3 DNA: TGTGCCAGCAGTGGGCACAGCTCAACTAATGAAAAACTGTTTTTT.